Given below is one T cell receptor beta chain in context. TCRdb's table, derived via immunoSEQ multiplex PCR, lists solely in-frame clones and lacks some. The sample contains tens of thousands of clones, around 85% of which appear only once. The sample comes from a study of T cell responses to AZD1222 COVID-19 vaccine. V dropped 3 bases and J dropped 3 bases, with 8 bases sitting between them. Germline assignment: CDR1 GTSNPN and CDR2 SVGIG (reference sequence). This CDR3 comprises 13 residues. The sequencing used peripheral blood, collected on day 0 of AZD1222 vaccination. This chain links TRBV30 with TRBJ2-2; weak D call: TRBD1 (5 bases). The sequence was obtained from an adult in good health. As DNA, the CDR3 is TGTGCCTGGAGGGTACAGGACACCGGGGAGCTGTTTTTT. Its protein product is CAWRVQDTGELFF.